This record concerns one TCR beta chain sequence. Its antigen is currently not known. No per-base quality is available; no much larger clone lies one base away. These data are taken from a study of T cells in localized non-small cell lung cancer (dated by TCRdb to about 2020). Background for the entire study: Comparing tumors with uninvolved tumor-adjacent lungs, the study looked at the T cell repertoires of 220 or so patients with early-stage NSCLC. The cohort comprised under 250 treatment-naïve NSCLC patients with resected, localized lung tumors. NSCLC patients had a mean age of around 61 years, and 129 were male and around 99 female. The full study reports these points: Higher blood T cell density associated with longer overall survival, while higher adjacent-lung clonality associated with shorter survival. A median of around 60 of the top 100 tumor clones turned up in the paired uninvolved adjacent lung, and approximately 30 of those clones also ranked among the top 100 of that same adjacent lung. Because multi-region tumor sequencing was not performed, intratumor heterogeneity could not be ruled out. Uninvolved tumor-adjacent lung showed the highest T cell clonality, higher than tumor, which suggests more focused antigenic responses in the uninvolved tumor-adjacent lung. Since the design was exploratory, TCR variables were selected using unadjusted p-values with no false-discovery rate correction.

At diagnosis, peripheral blood, uninvolved tumor-adjacent lung and tumor were collected and were preserved as a mix of fresh-frozen and FFPE material. For TCR repertoire profiling, the blood samples were analyzed as peripheral blood mononuclear cells. TCR beta CDR3 regions were sequenced from DNA using the immunoSEQ Assay. Under the source paper's analysis protocol: To compute T cell density, TCR beta template counts were normalized to usable DNA, which was estimated by amplifying housekeeping genes. The preseqR package was used to estimate richness by extrapolating to 400,000 templates for PBMC samples and to 120,000 templates for tissue samples. Clonality was calculated as one minus Pielou's evenness. Tissue-enriched TCRs were identified through differential abundance testing performed on productive amino-acid clonotypes, with a minimum total count of 5 and an alpha of 0.1. The Jaccard Index and the Morisita Overlap Index were used to quantify repertoire overlap between compartments. GLIPH grouped TCR beta CDR3s together with public tetramer-defined viral CDR3s, and a viral motif had to include at least three viral sequences and also show V-gene enrichment. Held by TCRdb, this immuneACCESS table contains in-frame sequences only and omits some clones. Under half of the omission traces to an unresolved V gene where checked; the cause of the rest is unknown. Clonal size and the V and J genes are those of that table, whereas D and trimming came from the DNA. This sample is represented by fewer than 25,000 clones; about 91% of them were singletons. About 3% of the sample is taken by the ten largest.

Trimming costs V 2 bases and J 1 base, and their ends lie 6 bases apart. The CDR3 starts with the cysteine, ends with the phenylalanine, and has 13 residues. Solely the CDR3 DNA is kept, with 39 bases framed from the first base. CDR1 and CDR2 are drawn from the germline V gene (reference sequence): MNHEY, SMNVEV. The sequencing here drew on peripheral blood, taken before any cancer treatment. The chain couples TRBV27 to TRBJ2-7; the D call is possibly TRBD1 or TRBD2, each sharing 5 bases. This sequence originates from a woman aged 40-69 years with stage I lung adenocarcinoma. The encoded CDR3 is CASSLGGSYEQYF. The DNA sequence is TGTGCCAGCAGTTTAGGGGGTTCCTACGAGCAGTACTTC.